One sample yielded the 9 T cell receptor beta chains listed below, sequenced in a study of shared T cell receptors in the human thymus. The assay was immunoSEQ multiplex PCR, and TCRdb's table has in-frame clones only and misses some. The sample has about 660,000 clones, around 87% seen once. These same data were also listed under a study on human thymus T cells.

What was sequenced was thymocytes. The receptors derive from a boy in the first two years of life with a congenital heart defect.

V gene TRBV27 combines with J gene TRBJ2-1; TRBD2 matches at 7 bases. The CDR3 runs 15 residues. Trimming at V came to 7 bases and at J to 1 base, leaving 7 bases not matched to a gene. Germline CDR1 is MNHEY and CDR2 is SMNVEV (reference sequence). CDR3 coding DNA: TGTGCCAGCATCGGGGGAGGGCCTTCCTACAATGAGCAGTTCTTC. This sequence encodes CASIGGGPSYNEQFF.

This clone was found a few times. The chain uses TRBV6-5 and TRBJ2-7, with 7 bases identical to TRBD1. Per the germline V gene, CDR1 is MNHEY and CDR2 is SVGAGI. There are 14 residues in the CDR3. Losses at the gene ends were 6 bases for V and 4 bases for J; bases not matched to a gene: 9. In nucleotides, the CDR3 is TGTGCCAGCAGCAGACAGGGACCCGCTTACGAGCAGTACTTC. The encoded protein is CASSRQGPAYEQYF.

Worth noting for this clone: The same CDR3 is also encoded by other DNA sequences in this sample. The chain has TRBV6-5 and TRBJ1-6, with 8 bases aligning to TRBD1. The germline CDR1 and CDR2 sequences are MNHEY and SVGAGI. This CDR3 is 15 amino acids long. V trimming: 6 bases; J trimming: 8 bases; junction bases outside the gene matches: 9. This CDR3 is CASSHRDRNDSPLHF. The CDR3 nucleotides read TGTGCCAGCAGCCACCGGGACAGGAATGATTCACCCCTCCACTTT.

A note on this clone: The junction differs from germline at one of its ends, possibly a read error. CDR3 coding DNA: TGTGCCAGCAGCACCGGGACTAGCTCCCACGAGCAGTACTTC. This codes for CASSTGTSSHEQYF. This chain uses TRBV7-2 with TRBJ2-7; 9 bases align to TRBD2. The CDR3 consists of 14 residues. CDR1 is SGHTA, CDR2 FQGNSA, per germline.

The chain joins TRBV28 to TRBJ2-7, with 8 bases matching TRBD2. In germline, CDR1 is MDHEN, CDR2 SYDVKM. The CDR3 extends over 14 amino acids. The V and J ends lost 1 base and 3 bases, in that order; junction bases with no gene match: 2. The CDR3 coding sequence is TGTGCCAGCAGTTTATACGGGAGGGTCTACGAGCAGTACTTC. This sequence encodes CASSLYGRVYEQYF.

A word on this clone: Other nucleotide sequences in the sample specify the same CDR3. The chain couples TRBV30 to TRBJ1-1; D possibly corresponds to TRBD1 (5 bases). The V gene lost 3 bases and the J gene lost 3 bases, with 14 bases spanning the gap. Per the germline V gene, CDR1 is GTSNPN and CDR2 is SVGIG (reference sequence). CDR3 size: 14 residues. CDR3 nucleotide sequence: TGTGCCTGGAGGGCGGGGGGGTGGGACACTGAAGCTTTCTTT. Translating gives CAWRAGGWDTEAFF.

The CDR3 DNA follows: TGTGCTAGTGGTTTTCGAAGTGACAGATCCAGCGTATTAGGCAATCAGCCCCAGCATTTT. Protein sequence: CASGFRSDRSSVLGNQPQHF. The J gene is TRBJ1-5, the V gene TRBV12-5; TRBD1 might be the D (5 bases). Germline-derived CDR1 and CDR2 are LGHNT and FRNRAP. The CDR3 is 20 amino acids. The V end was cut by 3 bases, the J end by 2 bases, with 26 bases between.

The V and J genes are TRBV2 and TRBJ2-1; TRBD1 matches at 8 bases. The CDR3 is made up of 19 amino acids. Germline V gene lookup returns CDR1 SNHLY and CDR2 FYNNEI. V lost 1 base to trimming and J lost 0 bases; unmatched junction nucleotides: 11. The CDR3 DNA sequence: TGTGCCAGCAGTGAAGAGAGGACAGGGAAGTGGAGCTCCTACAATGAGCAGTTCTTC. This gives the protein CASSEERTGKWSSYNEQFF.

The chain has TRBV25-1 and TRBJ2-4; 10 bases fit TRBD1. The CDR3 runs to 14 residues. Unmatched junction bases numbered 6, after V lost 7 bases and J lost 6 bases. Germline V gene data show CDR1 as MGHDK and CDR2 as SYGVNS. In DNA, the CDR3 is TGTGCCAGCACCCCGGGACAGGGGATAAACATTCAGTACTTC. Amino acids: CASTPGQGINIQYF. The whole variable domain, remainder taken from reference TRBV25-1 and TRBJ2-4, is EADIYQTPRYLVIGTGKKITLECSQTMGHDKMYWYQQDPGMELHLIHYSYGVNSTEKGDLSSESTVSRIRTEHFPLTLESARPSHTSQYLCASTPGQGINIQYFGAGTRLSVL.